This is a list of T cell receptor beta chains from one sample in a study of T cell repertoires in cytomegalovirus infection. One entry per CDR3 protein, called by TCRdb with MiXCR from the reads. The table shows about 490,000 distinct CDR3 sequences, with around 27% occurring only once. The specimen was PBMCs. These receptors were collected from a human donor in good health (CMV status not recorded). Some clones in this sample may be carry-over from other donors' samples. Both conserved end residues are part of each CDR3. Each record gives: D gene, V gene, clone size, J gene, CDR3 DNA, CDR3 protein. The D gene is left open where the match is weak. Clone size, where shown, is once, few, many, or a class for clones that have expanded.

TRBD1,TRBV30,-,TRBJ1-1,TGTGCCTGGAGTGTACGGACAGGGGTCACTGAAGCTTTCTTT,CAWSVRTGVTEAFF
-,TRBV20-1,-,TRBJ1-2,TGCAGTGCTAGAGGGGGACCCTATGGCTACACCTTC,CSARGGPYGYTF
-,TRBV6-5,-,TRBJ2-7,TGTGCCAGCAGTTACTCGAAGATCGAAAAGTTCTACCACTTC,CASSYSKIEKFYHF
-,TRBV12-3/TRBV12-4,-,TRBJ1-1,TGTGCCAGCAGTTTTAATTTCCCTGAAGCTTTCTTT,CASSFNFPEAFF
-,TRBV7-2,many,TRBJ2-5,TGTGCCAGCAGCTCCTGGGGGGAGCAAGAGACCCAGTACTTC,CASSSWGEQETQYF
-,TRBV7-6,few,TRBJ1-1,TGTGCCAGCAGCTTTATGGGGGGGGCTTTCTTT,CASSFMGGAFF
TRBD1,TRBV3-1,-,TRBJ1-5,TGTGCCAGTCCTCCCCCATCCCCGACAGGGTCATTAGTATTTGGCAATCAGCCCCAGCATTTT,CASPPPSPTGSLVFGNQPQHF
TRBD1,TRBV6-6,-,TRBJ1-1,TGTGCCAGCAGCCCCGCCCGGGACAGGGGGCGGAACACTGAAGCTTTCTTT,CASSPARDRGRNTEAFF
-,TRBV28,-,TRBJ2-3,TGTGCCAGCGGGGGCCTCAGCACAGATACGCAGTATTTT,CASGGLSTDTQYF
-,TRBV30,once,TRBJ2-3,TGTGCCTGGCTCAGGGGACCTGGGTCAGATACGCAGTATTTT,CAWLRGPGSDTQYF
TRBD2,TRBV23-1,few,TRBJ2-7,TGCGCCAGCAGTCATCCCCTCGAGGCGGGAGAGACCGAGCAGTACTTC,CASSHPLEAGETEQYF
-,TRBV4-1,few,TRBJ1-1,TGTGCCAGCAGCCAAGATTTGGGGGTCCTAGAAGCTTTCTTT,CASSQDLGVLEAFF
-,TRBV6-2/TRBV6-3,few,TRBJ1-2,TGTGCCAGCAGTTCGGGCAGCGCTAACTATGGCTACACCTTC,CASSSGSANYGYTF
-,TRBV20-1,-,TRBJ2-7,TGCAGTGCTAGAGATCCCACAGGGTCGCCTTACGAGCAGTACTTC,CSARDPTGSPYEQYF
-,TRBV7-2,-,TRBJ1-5,TGTGCCAGCGGCTTAGCATCAGGGACCGATCAGCCCCAGCATTTT,CASGLASGTDQPQHF
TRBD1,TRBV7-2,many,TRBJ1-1,TGTGCCAGCAGCCTAAGACAGGGGTACACTGAAGCTTTCTTT,CASSLRQGYTEAFF
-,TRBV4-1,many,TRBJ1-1,TGCGCCAGCAGCCAAGAAGGGTTCACTGAAGCTTTCTTT,CASSQEGFTEAFF
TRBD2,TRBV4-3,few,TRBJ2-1,TGCGCCAGCAGCCAAGAGCTTAGGGCTAGCGGCTACAATGAGCAGTTCTTC,CASSQELRASGYNEQFF
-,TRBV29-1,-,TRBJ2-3,TGCAGCGTTCGAACAGATTCTACAGATGCGCAGTATTTT,CSVRTDSTDAQYF
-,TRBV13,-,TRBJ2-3,TGTGCCAGCAGCTTAGTTGGTGACGGGGGAGATACGCAGTATTTT,CASSLVGDGGDTQYF
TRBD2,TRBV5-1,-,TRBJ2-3,TGCGCCAGCAGCCTCAAGCGGGCTCAGCCCTATCAATTAGCGGGGACGCAGTATTTT,CASSLKRAQPYQLAGTQYF
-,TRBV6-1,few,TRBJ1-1,TGTGCCAGCAGTTCCACCCCGGAAGGGGTGAACACTGAAGCTTTCTTT,CASSSTPEGVNTEAFF
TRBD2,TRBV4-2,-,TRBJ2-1,TGTGCCGCCGGGACTAGCGGCAATGAGCAGTTCTTC,CAAGTSGNEQFF
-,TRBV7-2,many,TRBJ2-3,TGTGCCAGCAGCTTAGAGGCCGGGGATACGCAGTATTTT,CASSLEAGDTQYF
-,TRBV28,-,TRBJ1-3,TGTGCCAGCAGTTGGAGGAACACCATATATTTT,CASSWRNTIYF
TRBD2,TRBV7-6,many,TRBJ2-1,TGTGCCAGCAGCTTGGATCTAGCGGGAGCCTTAAATGAGCAGTTCTTC,CASSLDLAGALNEQFF
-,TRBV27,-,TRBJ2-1,TGTGCCAGCAGTTTCCGACTAGTTAATGAGCAGTTCTTC,CASSFRLVNEQFF
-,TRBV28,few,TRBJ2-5,TGTGCCAGCAGTTCCCCATGGGATGTGAGACAAGAGACCCAGTACTTC,CASSSPWDVRQETQYF
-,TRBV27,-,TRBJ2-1,TGTGCCAGCAGTTTTATCGGGCAGCAAGACAATGAGCAGTTCTTC,CASSFIGQQDNEQFF
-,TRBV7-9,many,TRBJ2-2,TGTGCCAGCAGCATCAGGGGACCAACGAACACCGGGGAGCTGTTTTTT,CASSIRGPTNTGELFF
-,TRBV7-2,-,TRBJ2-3,TGTGCCAGCAGCTTAGGCCCATCCTACACAGATACGCAGTATTTT,CASSLGPSYTDTQYF
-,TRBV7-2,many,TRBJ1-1,TGTGCCAGCAGCCGTTCCCCGGAAGCTTTCTTT,CASSRSPEAFF
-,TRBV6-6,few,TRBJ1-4,TGTGCCAGCAGTTACTCGAGAACTAATGAAAAACTGTTTTTT,CASSYSRTNEKLFF
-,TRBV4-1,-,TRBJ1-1,TGCGCCAGCAGCCAACCAAGACAGAAGAACACTGAAGCTTCCTTT,CASSQPRQKNTEASF
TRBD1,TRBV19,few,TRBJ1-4,TGTGCCAGTAGTAAAGGACAGGGACATCGGAGTGAAAAACTGTTTTTT,CASSKGQGHRSEKLFF
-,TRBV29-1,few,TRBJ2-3,TGCAGCGTTGAAGGGGCTAGCACAGATACGCAGTATTTT,CSVEGASTDTQYF
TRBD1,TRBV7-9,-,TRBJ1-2,TGTGCCAGCAGCCTACAGGGGCCCACAAACTATGGCTACACCTTC,CASSLQGPTNYGYTF
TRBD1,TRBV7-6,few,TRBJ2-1,TGTGCCAGCAGCACTACAGGGGGTCGAACGTCGGATGAGCAGTTCTTC,CASSTTGGRTSDEQFF
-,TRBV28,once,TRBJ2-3,TGTGCCAGCAGCCTGTCGGTATCAGATACGCAGTATTTT,CASSLSVSDTQYF
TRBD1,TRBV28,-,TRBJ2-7,TGTGCCAGCACCGAGACAGGGGGCATCTACGAGCAGTACTTC,CASTETGGIYEQYF
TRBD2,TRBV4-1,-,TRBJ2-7,TGCGCCAGCAGCCAGTCTAGCGGGTACTCCTACGAGCAGTACTTC,CASSQSSGYSYEQYF
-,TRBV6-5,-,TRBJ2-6,TGTGCCAGCAGTAACCAGGGGAGACGAGGGGCCAACGTCCTGACTTTC,CASSNQGRRGANVLTF
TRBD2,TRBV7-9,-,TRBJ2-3,TGTGCCAGCAGCCCCACTAGCGTGGTCGATACGCAGTATTTT,CASSPTSVVDTQYF
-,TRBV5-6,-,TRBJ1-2,TGTGCCAGCAGCCCGGGTATCGACGTCAACTATGGCTACACCTTC,CASSPGIDVNYGYTF
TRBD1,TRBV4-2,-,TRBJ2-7,TGTGCCAGCAGCCAAGAAACGTGGGGGACAGGGGACTACGAGCAGTACTTC,CASSQETWGTGDYEQYF
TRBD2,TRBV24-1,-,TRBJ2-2,TGTGCCACCAGGACTGGTGAGCGGGAGGGCCGGAGCGGGGAGCTGTTTTTT,CATRTGEREGRSGELFF
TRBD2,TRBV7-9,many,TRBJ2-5,TGTGCCAGCAGCTTAGCTGGTCGTCTAGCGGGAGGGAGGGGAGAGACCCAGTACTTC,CASSLAGRLAGGRGETQYF
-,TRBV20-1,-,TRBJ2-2,TGCAGTGCTAGAGCGAGCCTTCAGCAGAGGGGAGGCGGGGAGCTGTTTTTT,CSARASLQQRGGGELFF
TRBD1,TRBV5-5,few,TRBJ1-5,TGTGCCAGCAGCCTTTACGCGGGACAGTCCAATCAGCCCCAGCATTTT,CASSLYAGQSNQPQHF
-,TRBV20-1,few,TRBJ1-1,TGCAGTGCTAGTCTGTACACTGAAGCTTTCTTT,CSASLYTEAFF
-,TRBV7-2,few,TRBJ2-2,TGTGCCAGCAGCTTACAGCGAACGAACACCGGGGAGCTGTTTTTT,CASSLQRTNTGELFF
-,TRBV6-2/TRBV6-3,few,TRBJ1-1,TGTGCCAGCAGTTATCCGCTGAACACTGAAGCTTTCTTT,CASSYPLNTEAFF
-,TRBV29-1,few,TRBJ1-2,TGCAGCGTCGGAGGGGGAGGTGGCTACACCTTC,CSVGGGGGYTF